The 21 T cell receptor beta chains listed next were all sequenced from one sample in a study of blood T cell repertoires in COVID-19. Assay used: immunoSEQ multiplex PCR; TCRdb lists only in-frame clones, some missing. The table lists 390,000 or so clones, 85% to 90% of them singletons, with roughly a tenth in the top ten. Sequences were obtained from PBMCs or T cells enriched from blood (not recorded which). The receptors stem from a woman between 45 and 60 years old who had recovered from COVID-19.

The chain has TRBV9 and TRBJ1-2, with D uncertain. V lost 0 bases and J lost 8, with 14 bases in between. This CDR3 contains 14 residues. In germline, CDR1 is SGDLS, CDR2 YYNGEE. The CDR3 DNA is TGTGCCAGCAGCGTAGAACAAAAGTTGGGCGGCTACACCTTC. Protein: CASSVEQKLGGYTF.

The J gene is TRBJ1-4, the V gene TRBV30, with D unclear. The CDR3 spans 14 residues. Germline CDR1 GTSNPN, CDR2 SVGIG (reference sequence). The V end was cut by 2 bases, the J end by 5 bases, with 12 bases between. The CDR3 region has the DNA TGTGCCTGGAGTTTCCCTAACCGAAATGAAAAACTGTTTTTT. This codes for CAWSFPNRNEKLFF.

The gene calls are TRBV5-5 and TRBJ1-1; D ambiguous. CDR3 size: 15 residues. V lost 0 bases, J lost 1 base, and 10 bases lay in between. Germline CDR1 SGHKS, CDR2 YYEKEE (reference sequence). CDR3 DNA: TGTGCCAGCAGCTTGGCTGTCAGCGGGAACACTGAAGCTTTCTTT. It translates to CASSLAVSGNTEAFF.

This chain connects TRBV7-2 to TRBJ2-5; weak D call: TRBD1 (5 bases). The germline V gene has CDR1 SGHTA and CDR2 FQGNSA. V shed 5 bases and J shed 1 base, with 14 bases lying between them. The CDR3 is 15 residues long. CDR3 coding DNA: TGTGCCAGCAGCCCAGGACACGGACCCCAAGAGACCCAGTACTTC. It yields the protein CASSPGHGPQETQYF.

A few counts support this clone. The rearrangement uses TRBV19 and TRBJ1-2, with 8 bases that match TRBD1. This CDR3 spans 16 amino acids. The V gene's germline CDR1 is LNHDA and CDR2 SQIVND (reference sequence). V gave up 5 bases and J gave up 7 bases; unmatched junction bases: 15. The CDR3 DNA is TGTGCCAGTAGTCAAATCCGGGACAGGAAAGCTGGTGGCTACACCTTC. Protein: CASSQIRDRKAGGYTF.

The CDR3 bases are TGTGCCATCAGTGGGACAGGCGAAAATGGCTACACCTTC. Residues: CAISGTGENGYTF. This chain uses TRBV10-3 with TRBJ1-2, with 7 bases lining up with TRBD1. CDR1 is ENHRY and CDR2 is SYGVKD in the germline V gene. The CDR3 covers 13 residues. V shed 4 bases, J shed 6 bases, and the junction held 5 bases outside the gene matches.

This clone is a singleton in its sample. The chain is built from TRBV7-2 and TRBJ2-7; 9 positions match TRBD1. CDR1 and CDR2 (germline): SGHTA, FQGNSA. The CDR3 totals 15 residues. V dropped 5 bases and J dropped 2; count of bases not matched to a gene: 7. CDR3 region: CASSVRQGDTYEQYF. As DNA, the CDR3 is TGTGCCAGCAGCGTACGACAGGGGGACACCTACGAGCAGTACTTC. Full variable domain (remainder filled in from reference TRBV7-2 and TRBJ2-7): GAGVSQSPSNKVTEKGKDVELRCDPISGHTALYWYRQSLGQGLEFLIYFQGNSAPDKSGLPSDRFSAERTGGSVSTLTIQRTQQEDSAVYLCASSVRQGDTYEQYFGPGTRLTVT.

This chain joins TRBV9 and TRBJ2-1; D might be TRBD2 (5 bases). This CDR3 contains 15 residues. Germline V lookup: CDR1 SGDLS, CDR2 YYNGEE. The V gene lost 3 bases and the J gene lost 2 bases, with 12 bases spanning the gap. In DNA form, the CDR3 reads TGTGCCAGCAGCGCCCTCGGGGTAACCTACAATGAGCAGTTCTTC. Its protein is CASSALGVTYNEQFF.

This clone was detected many times. This chain connects TRBV2 to TRBJ1-2; no reliable D call. V was pared by 4 bases and J by 3 bases, with 12 bases between. Germline assignment: CDR1 SNHLY and CDR2 FYNNEI. This CDR3 is 14 amino acids long. The CDR3 region has the DNA TGTGCCAGCAGTGGCCACTTGCCGTACTATGGCTACACCTTC. Translating it yields CASSGHLPYYGYTF.

The sample holds one count of this clone. V is TRBV18 and J is TRBJ1-1; D unresolved. CDR1 and CDR2 from the germline V gene are KGHSH and LQKENI. V lost 6 bases to trimming and J lost 4 bases, with 12 bases between them. The CDR3 is 13 residues long. CDR3 nucleotide sequence: TGTGCCAGCTCGCCCCCGGGATCCACTGAAGCTTTCTTT. Residues: CASSPPGSTEAFF.

This clone was seen only once. This chain uses TRBV19 with TRBJ1-5; 9 positions agree with TRBD1. CDR3 length: 15 amino acids. CDR1 is LNHDA and CDR2 is SQIVND in the germline V gene (reference sequence). After removal of 8 bases from V and 5 bases from J, the junction contained 10 bases not matched to a gene. The CDR3 spells CASQPGTGLDQPQHF. The CDR3 nucleotides read TGTGCCAGTCAGCCAGGGACAGGGTTAGATCAGCCCCAGCATTTT.

The rearrangement joins TRBV6-5 to TRBJ2-7; a possible D gene is TRBD1 (6 bases). Germline values: CDR1 MNHEY, CDR2 SVGAGI. Trimming took 11 bases from V and 3 from J, leaving 20 bases between them. The length of the CDR3 is 14 residues. The CDR3 sequence is CAVPKPGAVYEQYF. CDR3 bases: TGTGCCGTACCAAAGCCAGGGGCCGTCTACGAGCAGTACTTC.

J is TRBJ1-1 and V is TRBV11-3, with a possible D match to TRBD1 (6 bases). Trimming cost V 5 bases and J 3 bases, with 10 bases left between them. The CDR3 loop spans 13 amino acids. In germline, CDR1 is SGHNT, CDR2 YENEEA. The chain's CDR3 is CASSRGTDTEAFF. The CDR3 coding sequence is TGTGCCAGCAGCAGGGGGACGGACACTGAAGCTTTCTTT.

The CDR3 protein is CASSKGQNEKLFF. CDR3 DNA: TGTGCCAGCTCGAAGGGACAGAATGAAAAACTGTTTTTT. This chain joins TRBV18 and TRBJ1-4; 7 bases map to TRBD1. The V gene end was trimmed by 6 bases and the J gene end by 5 bases; junction bases not matched to a gene: 3. The V gene's germline CDR1 is KGHSH and CDR2 LQKENI. This CDR3 spans 13 amino acids.

The chain combines TRBV6-5 with TRBJ2-7, with 9 bases fitting TRBD1. V was pared by 2 bases and J by 4 bases, with 3 bases of the junction left unmatched. There are 14 residues in the CDR3. Germline V gene data show CDR1 as MNHEY and CDR2 as SVGAGI. In DNA form, the CDR3 reads TGTGCCAGCAGTTACATGGGACAGGGTTACGAGCAGTACTTC. Amino acids: CASSYMGQGYEQYF.

The gene calls are TRBV7-9 and TRBJ1-1, with D uncertain. This CDR3 is 15 amino acids long. Germline assignment: CDR1 SEHNR and CDR2 FQNEAQ (reference sequence). Trimming shortened V by 6 bases and J by 6 bases, and 20 bases separated the two germline ends. The CDR3 DNA sequence: TGTGCCAGCAGTTCTCCTATCCCCGTGGGAGCTGAAGCTTTCTTT. Encoded protein: CASSSPIPVGAEAFF.

This clone was counted a single time. V and J are TRBV27 and TRBJ2-1, with TRBD1 matching over 8 bases. Germline V lookup: CDR1 MNHEY, CDR2 SMNVEV (reference sequence). Germline trimming cut 7 bases from V and 9 bases from J; bases unmatched to any gene: 11. This CDR3 is 14 amino acids long. CDR3 bases: TGTGCCAGCACCTCCGGGACAGGCCCCGGTGAGCAGTTCTTC. Translating it yields CASTSGTGPGEQFF.

The chain couples TRBV13 to TRBJ2-2; a possible D gene is TRBD1 (5 bases). CDR1 and CDR2 (germline): PRHDT, FYEKMQ (reference sequence). The CDR3 has 16 residues. Trimming removed 5 bases from V and 6 bases from J, with 19 bases in between. As DNA, the CDR3 is TGTGCCAGCAGCCCCAGGGAAGATACCACCTCCGGGGAGCTGTTTTTT. It specifies CASSPREDTTSGELFF.

The chain combines TRBV20-1 with TRBJ1-2, with D perhaps TRBD1 (6 bases). The V end lost 2 bases, the J end lost 10 bases, and 11 bases lay between the germline ends. The CDR3 sequence is 11 residues long. Per the germline V gene, CDR1 is DFQATT and CDR2 is SNEGSKA (reference sequence). The CDR3 is CSARLNRDYTF. The DNA of the CDR3 is TGCAGTGCTAGACTTAACAGGGACTACACCTTC.

The V and J genes are TRBV7-3 and TRBJ2-2; 7 nucleotides align to TRBD1. The CDR3 has 14 amino acids. V gave up 3 bases and J gave up 6 bases; unmatched junction bases: 4. Germline CDR1 reads SGHTA; CDR2 reads FQGTGA. Here the CDR3 reads CASSLTGMAGELFF. The CDR3, as DNA: TGTGCCAGCAGCTTGACAGGGATGGCCGGGGAGCTGTTTTTT.

V gene TRBV4-3 combines with J gene TRBJ1-5; D ambiguous. This CDR3 comprises 13 residues. Per germline, CDR1 LGHNA and CDR2 YSLEER. Between the trimmed V and J ends, which lost 0 bases and 8 bases, there was a span of 8 bases. The CDR3 loop reads CASSQEPAEPQHF. The CDR3 nucleotides read TGCGCCAGCAGCCAAGAACCAGCGGAGCCCCAGCATTTT.